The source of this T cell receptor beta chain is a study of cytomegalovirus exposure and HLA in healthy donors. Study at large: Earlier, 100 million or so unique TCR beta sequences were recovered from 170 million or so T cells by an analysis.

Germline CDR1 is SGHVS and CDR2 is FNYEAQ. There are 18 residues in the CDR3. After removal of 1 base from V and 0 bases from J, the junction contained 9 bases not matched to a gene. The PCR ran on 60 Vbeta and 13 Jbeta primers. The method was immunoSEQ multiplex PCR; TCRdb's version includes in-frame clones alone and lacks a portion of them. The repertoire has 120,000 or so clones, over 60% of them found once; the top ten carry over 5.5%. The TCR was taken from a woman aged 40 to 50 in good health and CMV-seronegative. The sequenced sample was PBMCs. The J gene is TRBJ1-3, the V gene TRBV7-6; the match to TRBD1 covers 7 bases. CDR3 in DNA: TGTGCCAGCAGCTTAGGAGGGCGGGACAGAAGCTCTGGAAACACCATATATTTT. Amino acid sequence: CASSLGGRDRSSGNTIYF.